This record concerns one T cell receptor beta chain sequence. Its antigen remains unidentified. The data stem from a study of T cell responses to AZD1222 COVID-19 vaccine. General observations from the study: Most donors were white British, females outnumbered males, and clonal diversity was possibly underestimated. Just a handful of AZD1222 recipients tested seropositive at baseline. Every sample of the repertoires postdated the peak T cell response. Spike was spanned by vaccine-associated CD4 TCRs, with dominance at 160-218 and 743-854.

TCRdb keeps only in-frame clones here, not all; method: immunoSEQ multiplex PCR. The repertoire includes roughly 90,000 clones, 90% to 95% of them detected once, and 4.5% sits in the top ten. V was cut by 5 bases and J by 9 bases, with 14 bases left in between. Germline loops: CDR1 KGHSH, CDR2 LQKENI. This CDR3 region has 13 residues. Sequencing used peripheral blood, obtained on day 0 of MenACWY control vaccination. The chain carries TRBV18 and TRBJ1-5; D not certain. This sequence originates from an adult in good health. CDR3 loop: CASSNGAGRPQHF. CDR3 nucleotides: TGTGCCAGCTCAAATGGCGCGGGGAGGCCCCAGCATTTT.